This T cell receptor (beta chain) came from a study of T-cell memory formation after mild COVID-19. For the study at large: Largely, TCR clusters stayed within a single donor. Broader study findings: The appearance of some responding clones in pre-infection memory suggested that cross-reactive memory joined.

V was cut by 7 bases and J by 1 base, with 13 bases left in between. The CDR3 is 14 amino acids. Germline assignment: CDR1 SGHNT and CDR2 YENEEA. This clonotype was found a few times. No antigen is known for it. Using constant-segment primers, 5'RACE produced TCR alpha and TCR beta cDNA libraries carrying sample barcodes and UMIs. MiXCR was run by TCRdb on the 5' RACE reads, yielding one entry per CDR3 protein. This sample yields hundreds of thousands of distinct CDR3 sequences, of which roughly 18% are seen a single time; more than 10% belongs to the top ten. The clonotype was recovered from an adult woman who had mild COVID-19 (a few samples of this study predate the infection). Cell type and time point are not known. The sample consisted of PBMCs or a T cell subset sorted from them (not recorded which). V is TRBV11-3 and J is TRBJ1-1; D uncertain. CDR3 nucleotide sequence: TGTGCCAGCACCCTAGACGGCCCGAACACTGAAGCTTTCTTT. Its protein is CASTLDGPNTEAFF.